This T cell receptor (beta chain) was sequenced for a study of T-cell reconstitution after alpha-beta-depleted transplantation in children. Regarding the study as a whole: Expanded clones from the graft, numbering several hundred, reportedly supplied alpha-beta T cells about two months after transplant. One year post-transplant, T-cell counts and diversity were largely derived from T cells produced anew.

The CDR3 sequence is 14 residues long. CDR1 is SGHRS and CDR2 is YFSETQ in the germline V gene. Trimming cost V 0 bases and J 5 bases; bases outside gene matches: 3. Ten or more counts support this clonotype. Antigen: not known. Unique molecular identifiers tagged the TCRbeta library. TCRdb ran MiXCR on the PCR reads and lists one entry per CDR3 protein. Of some 150,000 distinct CDR3 sequences in the sample, 8% to 10% are singletons; the top ten hold roughly 20%. This receptor was identified in a female patient younger than 10 who had a stem cell transplant for congenital amegakaryocytic thrombocytopenia, so the T cells may come from the graft donor. The chain carries TRBV5-1 and TRBJ2-3; 7 bases line up with TRBD2. The input for sequencing was PBMCs, mostly from graft donor cells, taken 180 days after TCRalphabeta/CD19-depleted stem cell transplant. Here the CDR3 reads CASSLGLAEDTQYF. The DNA for the CDR3 is TGCGCCAGCAGCTTGGGGCTAGCGGAAGATACGCAGTATTTT.